This T cell receptor (beta chain) was captured by sequencing in a study of TIL therapy for anti-PD-1-resistant metastatic lung cancer. Study-wide background: Patients had a median age of almost 55 years (range 38-75).

The libraries were made with immunoSEQ v3. Only in-frame clones appear in the TCRdb table, and some are missing; sequencing was by immunoSEQ multiplex PCR. This table holds approximately 95,000 clones, 50% to 70% found once. Indicated time point: pre-treatment sample, taken before nivolumab and TIL therapy. Tumor tissue came from excised metastases, mostly pleural nodules or supraclavicular lymph nodes. Patients then received nivolumab; progressors got lymphodepletion, TIL and IL-2. Points on this clone: The antigen remains unidentified.

Study-wide points: Many TIL product clones were absent from baseline tumor, suggesting clonal contraction. This highly selected cohort may not generalize to typical lung cancer patients.

The CDR3 length is 15 residues. V was cut by 6 bases and J by 2 bases, with 15 bases left in between. Germline lookup yields CDR1 SGHRS and CDR2 YFSETQ. The sequencing here drew on tumor tissue, taken at baseline. The gene calls are TRBV5-1 and TRBJ1-5; weak D call: TRBD1 (6 bases). The receptor's source is a person aged 25 to 79 with non-small cell lung cancer. The CDR3 DNA follows: TGCGCCAGCACTGTAGACAGGCTCGGCAATCAGCCCCAGCATTTT. It translates to CASTVDRLGNQPQHF.